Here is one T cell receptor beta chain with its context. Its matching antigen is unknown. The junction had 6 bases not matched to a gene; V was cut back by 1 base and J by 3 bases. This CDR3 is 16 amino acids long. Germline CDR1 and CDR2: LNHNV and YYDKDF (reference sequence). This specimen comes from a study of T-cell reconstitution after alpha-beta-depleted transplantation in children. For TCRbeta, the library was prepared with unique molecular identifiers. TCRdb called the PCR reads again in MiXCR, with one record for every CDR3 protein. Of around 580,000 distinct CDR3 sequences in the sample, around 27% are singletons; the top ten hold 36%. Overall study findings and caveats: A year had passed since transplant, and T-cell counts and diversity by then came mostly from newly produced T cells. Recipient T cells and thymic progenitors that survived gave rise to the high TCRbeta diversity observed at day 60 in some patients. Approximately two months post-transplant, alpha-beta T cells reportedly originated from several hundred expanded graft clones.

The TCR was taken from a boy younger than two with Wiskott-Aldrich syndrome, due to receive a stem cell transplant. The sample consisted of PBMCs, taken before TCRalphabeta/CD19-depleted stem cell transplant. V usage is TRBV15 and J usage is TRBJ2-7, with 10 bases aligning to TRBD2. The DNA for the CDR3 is TGTGCCACCAGCAGAGTGTCAACTAGCGGGAACTACGAGCAGTACTTC. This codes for CATSRVSTSGNYEQYF.